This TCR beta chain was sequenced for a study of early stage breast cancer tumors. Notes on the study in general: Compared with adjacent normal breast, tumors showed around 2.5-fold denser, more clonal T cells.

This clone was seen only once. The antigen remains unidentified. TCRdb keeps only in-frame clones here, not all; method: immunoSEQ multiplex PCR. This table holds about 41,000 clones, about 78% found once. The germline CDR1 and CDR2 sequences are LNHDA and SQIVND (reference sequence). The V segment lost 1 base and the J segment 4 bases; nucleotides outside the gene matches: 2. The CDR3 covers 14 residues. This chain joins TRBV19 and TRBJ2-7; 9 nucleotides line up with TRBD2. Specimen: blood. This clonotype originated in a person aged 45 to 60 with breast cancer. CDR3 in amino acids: CASSIASGRYEQYF. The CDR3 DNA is TGTGCCAGTAGTATAGCCAGCGGGAGGTACGAGCAGTACTTC.